Shown below are 19 T cell receptor beta chains from a single sample sequenced in a study of blood T cell repertoires in COVID-19. Method: immunoSEQ multiplex PCR; TCRdb's copy keeps in-frame clones and lacks some. The table has over 50,000 clones, more than 70% seen once. The sequenced material came from peripheral blood. The receptors shown here come from a man in his 70s with active COVID-19.

The V call is TRBV2, the J call TRBJ1-2; D unclear. V lost 6 bases, J lost 7 bases, and 24 bases lay in between. The germline V gene has CDR1 SNHLY and CDR2 FYNNEI. CDR3 length equals 16 residues. The CDR3 sequence is CASSEVREARLVGYTF. For the CDR3, the DNA is TGTGCCAGCAGCGAGGTTAGGGAGGCCCGGCTTGTTGGCTACACCTTC.

Here the CDR3 DNA reads TGCGCCAGCAGCCAAGAAGGAGGACGGGGTTTTTCGGCATTAGCTGGCTACACCTTC. It translates to CASSQEGGRGFSALAGYTF. V and J are TRBV4-1 and TRBJ1-2, with D hard to call. This CDR3 has 19 amino acids. Per the germline V gene, CDR1 is MGHRA and CDR2 is YSYEKL. With 0 bases removed from V and 7 bases from J, the gap between germline ends came to 27 bases.

Written as DNA, the CDR3 is TGTGCCATCAGTGAGCCGGGGTCCGGAGCTTTCTTT. It translates to CAISEPGSGAFF. The chain carries TRBV10-3 and TRBJ1-1, with D unclear. The length of the CDR3 is 12 residues. V shed 2 bases and J shed 10 bases, with 11 bases lying between them. Germline assignment: CDR1 ENHRY and CDR2 SYGVKD.

The V gene is TRBV5-1, the J gene TRBJ1-2; D call uncertain. The germline V gene has CDR1 SGHRS and CDR2 YFSETQ. The V and J ends lost 6 bases and 7 bases respectively, with 19 bases between them. The CDR3 consists of 14 residues. CDR3 DNA: TGCGCCAGCAAGAAGCCGGGGAGCGATGGTGGCTACACCTTC. Translating gives CASKKPGSDGGYTF.

V usage is TRBV4-3 and J usage is TRBJ2-5; TRBD1 agrees at 8 bases. The CDR3 consists of 13 residues. Losses at the gene ends were 1 base for V and 10 bases for J; bases not matched to a gene: 5. CDR1 LGHNA and CDR2 YSLEER come from the germline V gene. CDR3 bases: TGCGCCAGCAGCCAAGGGACAGGGAAGATCCAGTACTTC. Its protein product is CASSQGTGKIQYF.

The rearrangement joins TRBV29-1 to TRBJ2-1, with D perhaps matching TRBD2 (6 bases). V lost 5 bases and J lost 10, with 9 bases in between. Germline lookup yields CDR1 SQVTM and CDR2 ANQGSEA. The CDR3 covers 10 residues. The chain's CDR3 is CSVRRGEQFF. The CDR3 nucleotides are TGCAGCGTTCGGAGGGGAGAGCAGTTCTTC.

This clone was observed a few times. This chain links TRBV12-5 with TRBJ2-2, with 7 bases aligning to TRBD1. CDR3 length equals 15 residues. V shed 7 bases, J shed 8 bases, and the junction held 13 bases outside the gene matches. Germline assignment: CDR1 LGHNT and CDR2 FRNRAP. The CDR3 sequence is CASAPRDSSRGELFF. CDR3 coding DNA: TGTGCTAGTGCCCCCCGGGACAGCTCCCGGGGGGAGCTGTTTTTT.

The chain carries TRBV27 and TRBJ1-3; TRBD1 might be the D (6 bases). Germline CDR1 and CDR2: MNHEY and SMNVEV (reference sequence). Trimming stripped 5 bases from V and 4 bases from J, with 15 bases between. This CDR3 contains 15 residues. Written as DNA, the CDR3 is TGTGCCAGCAGTCCCTCAACCCAGGGGGGAAACACCATATATTTT. The encoded protein is CASSPSTQGGNTIYF.

The chain joins TRBV11-2 to TRBJ2-1; 10 bases fit TRBD2. The V segment lost 5 bases and the J segment 6 bases; nucleotides outside the gene matches: 10. This CDR3 has 16 residues. From germline, CDR1 is SGHAT and CDR2 FQNNGV. The CDR3 loop is CASSPRTSGWGNEQFF. The CDR3, as DNA: TGTGCCAGCAGCCCTAGGACTAGCGGCTGGGGCAATGAGCAGTTCTTC.

This sequence joins TRBV11-1 and TRBJ2-1; 10 bases are a match to TRBD2. Germline trimming cut 3 bases from V and 4 bases from J; bases unmatched to any gene: 3. The CDR3 runs to 15 residues. CDR1 and CDR2 from the germline V gene are SGHAT and FQDESV (reference sequence). CDR3 DNA sequence: TGTGCCAGCAGCTTGAATAGCGGGGGGTACAATGAGCAGTTCTTC. The encoded protein is CASSLNSGGYNEQFF.

CDR3: CASSLTRTAPYGYTF. The CDR3 DNA reads TGTGCCAGCAGCTTAACCAGGACAGCTCCCTATGGCTACACCTTC. The V call is TRBV7-2, the J call TRBJ1-2; possible D gene TRBD1, 6 bases. Germline V CDR1 and CDR2: SGHTA, FQGNSA. The V and J ends lost 2 bases and 4 bases respectively, with 14 bases between them. The CDR3 covers 15 residues.

The chain couples TRBV29-1 to TRBJ2-3; tentatively, D is TRBD2 (5 bases). This CDR3 has 14 residues. The germline gives CDR1 SQVTM, CDR2 ANQGSEA. Trimming left V 7 bases short and J 3 bases short, with 17 bases between. This chain's CDR3 is CSAARLGGTDTQYF. Here the CDR3 DNA reads TGCAGCGCCGCTCGACTCGGCGGGACAGATACGCAGTATTTT.

The rearrangement uses TRBV6-6 and TRBJ2-7, with 8 bases that match TRBD1. Losses at the gene ends were 2 bases for V and 5 bases for J; bases not matched to a gene: 5. Germline CDR1 and CDR2: MNHNY and SVGAGI (reference sequence). The CDR3 runs 14 residues. The CDR3 loop reads CASSYTQGAHEQYF. CDR3 coding DNA: TGTGCCAGCAGTTACACCCAGGGGGCCCACGAGCAGTACTTC.

The V call is TRBV4-3, the J call TRBJ1-2; tentative D call: TRBD1 (6 bases). V was trimmed by 1 base and J by 10 bases, leaving 16 bases between them. The germline V gene encodes CDR1 LGHNA and CDR2 YSLEER. CDR3 size: 14 residues. CDR3 sequence: CASSQVRSQGFYTF. The CDR3 DNA sequence: TGCGCCAGCAGCCAAGTTCGATCACAGGGCTTCTACACCTTC.

This clone appeared a few times. The chain combines TRBV6-2 or TRBV6-3 with TRBJ2-7; 14 bases line up with TRBD2. V was pared by 5 bases and J by 2 bases, with 2 bases of the junction left unmatched. The CDR3 has 15 amino acids. CDR1 is MNHEY and CDR2 is SVGEGT in the germline V gene. The CDR3 DNA is TGTGCCAGCAGTCGGACTAGCGGGGGGCCCTACGAGCAGTACTTC. It encodes CASSRTSGGPYEQYF.

The chain carries TRBV5-1 and TRBJ1-4; 7 bases line up with TRBD1. Germline values: CDR1 SGHRS, CDR2 YFSETQ. This CDR3 has 15 amino acids. With 0 bases clipped from V and 8 bases from J, the junction kept 7 bases outside the gene matches. The CDR3, as DNA: TGCGCCAGCAGCTTGGGAGGGGGCGGCCTAGAAAAACTGTTTTTT. Protein sequence: CASSLGGGGLEKLFF.

This clone has only one observation. The V and J genes are TRBV4-2 and TRBJ2-3, with 9 bases lining up with TRBD1. Germline CDR1 is LGHNA and CDR2 is YNFKEQ. This CDR3 has 14 amino acids. V gave up 6 bases and J gave up 1 base; unmatched junction bases: 2. The CDR3 loop is CASRRTGGTDTQYF. DNA of the CDR3: TGTGCCAGCAGACGGACAGGGGGCACAGATACGCAGTATTTT.

V is TRBV5-6 and J is TRBJ1-6; D not resolved. Germline assignment: CDR1 SGHDT and CDR2 YYEEEE. The CDR3 runs to 15 residues. The V gene lost 0 bases and the J gene lost 9 bases, with 13 bases spanning the gap. CDR3: CASSLAGRPGSPLHF. CDR3 DNA: TGTGCCAGCAGCTTGGCTGGGAGGCCGGGTTCACCCCTCCACTTT.

The CDR3 DNA reads TGTGCCAGCGGGCAGGGGAACACTGAAGCTTTCTTT. It codes for CASGQGNTEAFF. V is TRBV2 and J is TRBJ1-1; TRBD1 is a possible D gene (5 bases). Germline V lookup: CDR1 SNHLY, CDR2 FYNNEI. V lost 8 bases, J lost 1 base, and 8 bases lay in between. The CDR3 extends over 12 amino acids. Using reference TRBV2 and TRBJ1-1 for the parts outside the CDR3, the full variable domain is EPEVTQTPSHQVTQMGQEVILRCVPISNHLYFYWYRQILGQKVEFLVSFYNNEISEKSEIFDDQFSVERPDGSNFTLKIRSTKLEDSAMYFCASGQGNTEAFFGQGTRLTVV.